These T cell receptor beta chains were read from a single sample in a study of control samples from healthy donors and cancer patients. Produced via immunoSEQ multiplex PCR; TCRdb's table is partial and in-frame only. The table lists under 80,000 clones, roughly 93% of them singletons. Sequencing was performed on PBMCs. Source of these receptors: a woman in her 40s with lung cancer. Both conserved end residues are part of each CDR3. The D gene is left open where the match is weak. Some rows mark clone size as missing; the rest say once, few, many or name a class of expanded clone.

CDR3 length	D gene	clone size	V gene	J gene	CDR3 protein	CDR3 DNA
15	TRBD1	NA	TRBV9	TRBJ1-4	CASSPAGTGYEKLFF	TGTGCCAGCTCCCCGGCCGGGACAGGGTATGAAAAACTGTTTTTT
15	NA	NA	TRBV9	TRBJ1-2	CASSDRDTLKRGYTF	TGTGCCAGCAGCGACCGGGACACCCTTAAACGCGGCTACACCTTC
15	NA	NA	TRBV7-2	TRBJ2-2	CASSLEGGFGGELFF	TGTGCCAGCAGCTTAGAAGGGGGGTTCGGCGGGGAGCTGTTTTTT
14	TRBD1	NA	TRBV5-4	TRBJ1-1	CASTYRGGSTEAFF	TGTGCCAGCACTTACAGGGGGGGATCCACTGAAGCTTTCTTT
15	NA	once	TRBV18	TRBJ2-7	CASSPTHGPENEQYF	TGTGCCAGCTCACCGACGCATGGACCCGAAAACGAGCAGTACTTC
13	NA	NA	TRBV7-9	TRBJ2-7	CASSPRTAYEQYF	TGTGCCAGCAGCCCCAGGACGGCCTACGAGCAGTACTTC
14	TRBD1	NA	TRBV11-3	TRBJ2-7	CASSLAGGQGEQYF	TGTGCCAGCAGCTTAGCAGGGGGCCAGGGCGAGCAGTACTTC
15	NA	NA	TRBV28	TRBJ2-2	CASSFRGMRAGELFF	TGTGCCAGCAGTTTTCGGGGGATGAGGGCCGGGGAGCTGTTTTTT
13	TRBD2	NA	TRBV29-1	TRBJ2-2	CSVRLANTGELFF	TGCAGCGTCCGACTAGCAAACACCGGGGAGCTGTTTTTT
16	TRBD1	NA	TRBV27	TRBJ2-7	CASSLFPGQGLYEQYF	TGTGCCAGCAGTTTATTCCCGGGACAGGGGCTATACGAGCAGTACTTC
13	NA	NA	TRBV5-8	TRBJ2-5	CASSLGGEETQYF	TGTGCCAGCAGCTTGGGGGGAGAAGAGACCCAGTACTTC
15	NA	NA	TRBV9	TRBJ1-5	CASSVAGNSNQPQHF	TGTGCCAGCAGCGTAGCAGGGAATAGCAATCAGCCCCAGCATTTT
15	TRBD2	NA	TRBV19	TRBJ2-1	CASSIGASGYNEQFF	TGTGCCAGTAGTATAGGGGCTAGCGGCTACAATGAGCAGTTCTTC
13	NA	NA	TRBV19	TRBJ2-3	CASSIDRPDTQYF	TGTGCCAGTAGTATAGATCGTCCAGATACGCAGTATTTT
11	NA	few	TRBV6-5	TRBJ1-5	CASSVGQPQHF	TGTGCCAGCTCTGTAGGCCAGCCCCAGCATTTT
13	NA	NA	TRBV6-1	TRBJ1-1	CASSEGGGPLAFF	TGTGCCAGCAGTGAAGGGGGAGGGCCTCTGGCTTTCTTT
15	NA	NA	TRBV6-5	TRBJ1-2	CASSYRRGFSYGYTF	TGTGCCAGCAGTTACCGCAGGGGCTTTAGCTATGGCTACACCTTC
13	NA	NA	TRBV28	TRBJ2-7	CASSLVWAYEQYF	TGTGCCAGCAGTTTGGTTTGGGCCTACGAGCAGTACTTC
14	TRBD1	NA	TRBV5-6	TRBJ1-2	CASSVVAGGKGYTF	TGTGCCAGCAGCGTCGTTGCAGGGGGAAAAGGCTACACCTTC
13	NA	once	TRBV29-1	TRBJ2-7	CSACEGRYYEQYF	TGCAGCGCCTGCGAGGGGCGGTACTACGAGCAGTACTTC
13	NA	NA	TRBV4-1	TRBJ1-1	CASSVGRNTEAFF	TGCGCCAGCAGCGTGGGGAGGAACACTGAAGCTTTCTTT
13	NA	NA	TRBV24-1	TRBJ2-2	CAVRDTNTGELFF	TGTGCCGTACGGGACACTAACACCGGGGAGCTGTTTTTT
14	NA	NA	TRBV13	TRBJ1-2	CASSLEWQGSGYTF	TGTGCCAGCAGCTTAGAGTGGCAGGGCTCTGGCTACACCTTC
15	TRBD1	NA	TRBV19	TRBJ1-2	CASKRGTGGGFGYTF	TGTGCCAGTAAGAGGGGGACAGGGGGCGGATTTGGCTACACCTTC
15	NA	NA	TRBV6-5	TRBJ1-3	CASSYSEGTGNTIYF	TGTGCCAGCAGTTACTCGGAGGGAACTGGAAACACCATATATTTT
15	NA	NA	TRBV28	TRBJ1-1	CASSLGRTGNTEAFF	TGTGCCAGCAGTTTAGGCAGGACGGGGAACACTGAAGCTTTCTTT
13	NA	once	TRBV14	TRBJ2-5	CASSQNPRETQYF	TGTGCCAGCAGCCAGAACCCCCGGGAGACCCAGTACTTC
14	NA	NA	TRBV5-1	TRBJ2-2	CASSLGGDTGELFF	TGCGCCAGCAGCTTGGGCGGGGACACCGGGGAGCTGTTTTTT
11	TRBD1	NA	TRBV30	TRBJ2-5	CAWSRGTAWYF	TGTGCCTGGAGTAGGGGGACAGCTTGGTACTTC
13	NA	NA	TRBV30	TRBJ1-1	CAWSVRGNTEAFF	TGTGCCTGGAGTGTCCGGGGTAACACTGAAGCTTTCTTT
15	NA	NA	TRBV27	TRBJ1-2	CASSLGMGALYGYTF	TGTGCCAGCAGTTTGGGGATGGGGGCCCTCTATGGCTACACCTTC
15	NA	NA	TRBV7-9	TRBJ1-3	CASTWLPTSGNTIYF	TGTGCCAGCACCTGGCTCCCCACCTCTGGAAACACCATATATTTT
17	NA	NA	TRBV6-2/TRBV6-3	TRBJ1-4	CASSRPVDIGTNEKLFF	TGTGCCAGCAGCCGCCCAGTGGATATTGGAACTAATGAAAAACTGTTTTTT
14	NA	NA	TRBV11-3	TRBJ2-5	CASSLDRPQETQYF	TGTGCCAGCAGCTTAGATAGGCCTCAAGAGACCCAGTACTTC
17	TRBD1	NA	TRBV27	TRBJ2-2	CASSRTRQGEGAGELFF	TGTGCCAGCAGCCGGACTCGACAGGGGGAGGGGGCCGGGGAGCTGTTTTTT
14	TRBD1	NA	TRBV27	TRBJ1-2	CASSLTGQGYGYTF	TGTGCCAGCAGTCTTACCGGACAGGGCTATGGCTACACCTTC
16	TRBD1	NA	TRBV2	TRBJ1-2	CASSEEVDRENYGYTF	TGTGCCAGCAGTGAAGAGGTAGACAGGGAAAACTATGGCTACACCTTC
12	NA	once	TRBV5-5	TRBJ1-2	CASSLDTYGYTF	TGTGCCAGCAGCTTGGATACGTATGGCTACACCTTC
15	NA	NA	TRBV5-1	TRBJ1-1	CASSFGSGLNTEAFF	TGCGCCAGCAGCTTCGGATCAGGGTTGAACACTGAAGCTTTCTTT
14	NA	NA	TRBV9	TRBJ2-7	CASTPGTGSYEQYF	TGTGCCAGCACCCCCGGGACTGGCTCCTACGAGCAGTACTTC
15	NA	NA	TRBV19	TRBJ2-2	CASSEGQGGTGELFF	TGTGCCAGTAGCGAAGGTCAGGGAGGCACCGGGGAGCTGTTTTTT
14	NA	NA	TRBV30	TRBJ2-7	CAWRPSYRGGKQYF	TGTGCCTGGAGGCCCAGTTACAGGGGGGGGAAGCAGTACTTC
14	TRBD1	NA	TRBV19	TRBJ1-5	CASSIRGLEQPQHF	TGTGCCAGTAGTATCAGGGGGCTAGAACAGCCCCAGCATTTT
14	NA	few	TRBV2	TRBJ2-3	CASSELTVGDTQYF	TGTGCCAGCAGTGAATTGACAGTAGGAGATACGCAGTATTTT
15	NA	NA	TRBV5-6	TRBJ1-1	CASSFKTVGSLEAFF	TGTGCCAGCAGCTTTAAGACAGTAGGGAGCCTTGAAGCTTTCTTT
18	NA	NA	TRBV15	TRBJ2-3	CATSRDVVIGAPPDTQYF	TGTGCCACCAGCAGAGATGTGGTTATCGGGGCCCCGCCAGATACGCAGTATTTT
13	NA	once	TRBV10-3	TRBJ1-2	CAISDRGDYGYTF	TGTGCCATCAGTGACAGGGGCGACTATGGCTACACCTTC
15	NA	NA	TRBV4-1	TRBJ1-1	CASSPYGGYETEAFF	TGCGCCAGCAGCCCCTACGGGGGGTACGAAACTGAAGCTTTCTTT
16	NA	NA	TRBV6-6	TRBJ1-5	CASSYLSQGANQPQHF	TGTGCCAGCAGTTACTTGTCACAGGGAGCTAATCAGCCCCAGCATTTT
11	NA	NA	TRBV20-1	TRBJ1-1	CSASQDTEAFF	TGCAGTGCTAGTCAGGACACTGAAGCTTTCTTT
14	TRBD1	few	TRBV2	TRBJ1-6	CASIRTGDISPLHF	TGTGCCAGCATTCGGACAGGGGACATCTCACCCCTCCACTTT
15	TRBD1	NA	TRBV30	TRBJ2-7	CAWSVKTGDPYEQYF	TGTGCCTGGAGTGTTAAGACAGGGGACCCCTACGAGCAGTACTTC
14	NA	NA	TRBV10-3	TRBJ1-2	CAISEEQAGDGYTF	TGTGCCATCAGTGAGGAACAGGCCGGCGATGGCTACACCTTC
19	TRBD2	NA	TRBV15	TRBJ2-5	CATSSSGTSGVPYQETQYF	TGTGCCACCAGCAGCTCCGGGACTAGCGGGGTCCCGTACCAAGAGACCCAGTACTTC
14	NA	once	TRBV27	TRBJ2-5	CASSPTGSQETQYF	TGTGCCAGCAGCCCTACAGGGTCTCAAGAGACCCAGTACTTC
14	NA	NA	TRBV2	TRBJ1-6	CASSVGSNNSPLHF	TGTGCCAGCAGTGTCGGCAGTAATAATTCACCCCTCCACTTT
13	TRBD1	NA	TRBV12-3/TRBV12-4	TRBJ1-5	CASRQQGNQPQHF	TGTGCCAGCAGACAACAGGGGAATCAGCCCCAGCATTTT